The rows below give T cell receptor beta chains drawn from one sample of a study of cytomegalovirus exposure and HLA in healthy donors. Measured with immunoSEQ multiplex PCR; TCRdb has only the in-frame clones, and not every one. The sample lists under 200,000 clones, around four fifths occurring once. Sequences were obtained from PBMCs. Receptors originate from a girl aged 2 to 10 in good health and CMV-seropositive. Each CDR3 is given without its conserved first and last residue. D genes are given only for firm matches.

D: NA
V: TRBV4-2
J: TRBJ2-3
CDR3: ASSQGGGVKDTQY

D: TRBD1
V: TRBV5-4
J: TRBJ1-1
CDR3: ASSRQGARTEAF

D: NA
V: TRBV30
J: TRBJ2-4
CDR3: AWSVGQSLAKNIQY

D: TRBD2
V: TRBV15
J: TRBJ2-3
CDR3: ATSRTLAGEGTDTQY

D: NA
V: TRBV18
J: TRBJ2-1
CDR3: ASSPVVVADSKRQF

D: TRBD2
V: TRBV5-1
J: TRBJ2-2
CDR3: ASSLSSGGTGELF

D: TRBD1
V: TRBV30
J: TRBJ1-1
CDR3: AWSPQGAGKNTEAF

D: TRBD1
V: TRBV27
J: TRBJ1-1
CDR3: ASSLSHRGRFF

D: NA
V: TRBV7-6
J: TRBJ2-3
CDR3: ASSLLPGFTDTQY

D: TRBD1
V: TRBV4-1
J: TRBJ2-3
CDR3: ASSQARDRGYTDTQY

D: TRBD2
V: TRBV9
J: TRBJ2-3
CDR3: ASSPLAGADTQY

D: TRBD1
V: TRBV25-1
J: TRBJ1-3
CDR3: ASSGTGGNTIY

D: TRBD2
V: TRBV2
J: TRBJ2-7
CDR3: ASTLRGRRSPEQY

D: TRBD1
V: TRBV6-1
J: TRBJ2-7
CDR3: ASRPGQGGYEQY

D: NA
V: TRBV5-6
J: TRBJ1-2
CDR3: ASSLRGTNYGYT

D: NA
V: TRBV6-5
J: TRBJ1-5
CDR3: ASSSRGASEPQH

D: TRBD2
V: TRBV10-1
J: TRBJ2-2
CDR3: ASSVAGVGTGELF

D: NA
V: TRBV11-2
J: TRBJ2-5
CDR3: ASSLEQGETQY

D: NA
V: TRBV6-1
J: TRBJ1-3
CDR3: ASSEAGTGNTIY

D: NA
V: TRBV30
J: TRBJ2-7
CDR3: AWRGGSYEQY

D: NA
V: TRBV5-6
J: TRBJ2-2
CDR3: ASILRPLRGNTGELF

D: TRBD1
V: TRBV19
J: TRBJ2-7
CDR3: ASSTITGGSSYEQY

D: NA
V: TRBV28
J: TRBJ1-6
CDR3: ASSKGPGVDSPLH

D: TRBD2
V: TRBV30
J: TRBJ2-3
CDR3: AWATSGFSDTQY

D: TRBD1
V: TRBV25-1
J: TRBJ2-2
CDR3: ARPTGDTGELF

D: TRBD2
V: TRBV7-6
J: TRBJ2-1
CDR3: ASSLLLLAGGGDEQF

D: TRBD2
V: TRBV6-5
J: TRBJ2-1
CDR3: ASSPGTSGNNEQF

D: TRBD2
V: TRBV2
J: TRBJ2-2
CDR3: ASSGSGRETGELF

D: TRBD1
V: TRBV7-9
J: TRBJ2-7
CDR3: ASSFATGKLGEQY

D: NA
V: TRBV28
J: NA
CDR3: ASLARGSYEQY

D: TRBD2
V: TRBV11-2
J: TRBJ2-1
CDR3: ASSPPSGSTGNEQF

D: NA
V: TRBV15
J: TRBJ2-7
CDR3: ATSGRGSSYEQY

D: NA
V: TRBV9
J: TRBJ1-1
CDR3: ASSVDTGTNTEAF

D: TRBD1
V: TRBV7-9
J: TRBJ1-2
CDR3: ASSHRDRGLGYT

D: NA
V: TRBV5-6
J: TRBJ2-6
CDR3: ASSLVRGAGANVLT

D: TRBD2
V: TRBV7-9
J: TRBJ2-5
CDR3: ASSIINTGTTLRQETQY

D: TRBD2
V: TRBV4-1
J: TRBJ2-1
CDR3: ASSGLAGGIEQF

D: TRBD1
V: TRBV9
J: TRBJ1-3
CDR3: ASSVGQGSEGFWGNTIY

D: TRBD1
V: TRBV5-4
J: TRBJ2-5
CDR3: ASSRDRGEVTQY

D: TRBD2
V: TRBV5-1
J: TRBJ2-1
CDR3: ASQRILAVNEQF

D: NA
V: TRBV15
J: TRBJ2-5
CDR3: ATSRVRTVETQY

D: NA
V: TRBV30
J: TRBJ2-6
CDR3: AWISSGANVLT

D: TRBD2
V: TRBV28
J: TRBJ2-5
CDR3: ASSLPLAGVEETQY

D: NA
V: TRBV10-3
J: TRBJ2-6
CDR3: AISERGSGANVLT

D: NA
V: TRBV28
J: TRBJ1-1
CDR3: ASRKTQGKVEAF

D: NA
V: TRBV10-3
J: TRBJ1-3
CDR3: AISASSTSGNTIY

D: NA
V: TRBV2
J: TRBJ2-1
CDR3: ASSVNDRSSYNEQF

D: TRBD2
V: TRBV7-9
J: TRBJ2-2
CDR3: ASSWAGDYENTGELF

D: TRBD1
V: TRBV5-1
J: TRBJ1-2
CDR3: ASSLIVGQDHGYT

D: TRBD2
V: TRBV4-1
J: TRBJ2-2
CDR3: ASSSGLAGWYTGELF

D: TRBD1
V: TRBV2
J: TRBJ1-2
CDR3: ATTGQFNGYT

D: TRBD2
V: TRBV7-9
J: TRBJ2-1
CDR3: ASSFWTSGNEQF